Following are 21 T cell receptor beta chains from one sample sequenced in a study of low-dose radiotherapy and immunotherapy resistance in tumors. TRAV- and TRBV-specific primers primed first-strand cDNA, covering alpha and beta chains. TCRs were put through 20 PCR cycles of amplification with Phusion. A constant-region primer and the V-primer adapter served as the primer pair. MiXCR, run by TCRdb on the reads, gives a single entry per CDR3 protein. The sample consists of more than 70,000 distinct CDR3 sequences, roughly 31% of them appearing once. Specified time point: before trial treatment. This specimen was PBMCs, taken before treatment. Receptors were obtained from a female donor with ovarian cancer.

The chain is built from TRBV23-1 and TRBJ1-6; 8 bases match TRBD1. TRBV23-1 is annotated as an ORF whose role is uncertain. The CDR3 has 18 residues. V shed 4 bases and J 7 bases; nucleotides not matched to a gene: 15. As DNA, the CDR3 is TGCGCCAGCAGTCTCCTGGGAAGGTCCGGGACAGGCAATTCACCCCTCCACTTT. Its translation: CASSLLGRSGTGNSPLHF.

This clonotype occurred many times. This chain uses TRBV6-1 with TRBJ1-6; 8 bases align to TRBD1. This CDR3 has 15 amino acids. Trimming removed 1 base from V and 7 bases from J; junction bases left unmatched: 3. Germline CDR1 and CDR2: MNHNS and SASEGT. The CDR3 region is CASSEVWTGNSPLHF. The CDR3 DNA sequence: TGTGCCAGCAGTGAAGTTTGGACAGGGAATTCACCCCTCCACTTT.

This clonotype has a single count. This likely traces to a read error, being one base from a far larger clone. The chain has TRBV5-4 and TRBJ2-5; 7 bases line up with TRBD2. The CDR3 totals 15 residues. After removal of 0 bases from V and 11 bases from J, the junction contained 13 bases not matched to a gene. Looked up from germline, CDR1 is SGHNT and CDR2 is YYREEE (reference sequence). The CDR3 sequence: CASSLGWGDYNEQYF. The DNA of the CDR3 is TGTGCCAGCAGCTTGGGGTGGGGGGACTACAATGAGCAGTACTTC.

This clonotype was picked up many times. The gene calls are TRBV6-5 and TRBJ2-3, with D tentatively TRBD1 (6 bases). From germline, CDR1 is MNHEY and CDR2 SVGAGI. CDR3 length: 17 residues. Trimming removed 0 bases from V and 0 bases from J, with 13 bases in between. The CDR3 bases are TGTGCCAGCAGTTACTCGGGGGCCGGCGCTAGCACAGATACGCAGTATTTT. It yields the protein CASSYSGAGASTDTQYF.

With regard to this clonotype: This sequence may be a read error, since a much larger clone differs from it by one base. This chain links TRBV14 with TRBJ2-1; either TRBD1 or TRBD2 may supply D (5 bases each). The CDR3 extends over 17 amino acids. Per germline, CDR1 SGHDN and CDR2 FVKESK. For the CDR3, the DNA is TGTGCCAGAAGCCAAGGCCCTGGGGGATTCTCCTACAATGAGCAGTTCTTC. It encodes CARSQGPGGFSYNEQFF.

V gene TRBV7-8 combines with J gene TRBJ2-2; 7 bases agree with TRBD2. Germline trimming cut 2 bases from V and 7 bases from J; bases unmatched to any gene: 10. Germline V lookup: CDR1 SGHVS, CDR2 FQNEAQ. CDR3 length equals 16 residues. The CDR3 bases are TGTGCCAGCAGCTTATCGAGGGAGGGCCGGGGCGGGGAGCTGTTTTTT. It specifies CASSLSREGRGGELFF.

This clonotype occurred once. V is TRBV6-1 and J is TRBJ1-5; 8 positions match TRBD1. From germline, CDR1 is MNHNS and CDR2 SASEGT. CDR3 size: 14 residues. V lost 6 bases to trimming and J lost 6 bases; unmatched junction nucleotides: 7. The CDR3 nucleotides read TGTGCCAGCAGCAGGACAGGGTTGGGTCAGCCCCAGCATTTT. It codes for CASSRTGLGQPQHF.

Here the CDR3 DNA reads TGTGCCAGCAGGTTAACCTCCGGACTACAAGAAGCTTTCTTT. Protein product: CASRLTSGLQEAFF. V usage is TRBV2 and J usage is TRBJ1-1; no reliable D call. Trimming pared 6 bases from V and 8 bases from J, leaving 19 bases between. Germline assignment: CDR1 SNHLY and CDR2 FYNNEI. CDR3 length: 14 residues.

CDR3: CASSVNINSNQPQHF. The CDR3 bases are TGTGCCAGCAGTGTTAACATCAATAGCAATCAGCCCCAGCATTTT. The chain couples TRBV2 to TRBJ1-5, with no clear D. Germline V CDR1 and CDR2: SNHLY, FYNNEI. Trimming took off 4 bases at V and 0 bases at J, with 10 bases between the two ends. This CDR3 spans 15 amino acids.

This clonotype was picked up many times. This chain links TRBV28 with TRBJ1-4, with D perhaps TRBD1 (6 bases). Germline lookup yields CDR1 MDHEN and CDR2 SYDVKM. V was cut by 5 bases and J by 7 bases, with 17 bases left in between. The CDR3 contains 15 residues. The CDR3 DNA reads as TGTGCCAGCAGTCCACAGTGGGGGGCTGGTGAAAAACTGTTTTTT. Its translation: CASSPQWGAGEKLFF.

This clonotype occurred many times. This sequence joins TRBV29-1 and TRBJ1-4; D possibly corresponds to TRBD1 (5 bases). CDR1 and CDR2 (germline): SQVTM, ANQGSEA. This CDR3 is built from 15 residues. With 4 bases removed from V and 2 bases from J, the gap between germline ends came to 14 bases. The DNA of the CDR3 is TGCAGCGTTGCGGGACTCGGTTCCACTAATGAAAAACTGTTTTTT. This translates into CSVAGLGSTNEKLFF.

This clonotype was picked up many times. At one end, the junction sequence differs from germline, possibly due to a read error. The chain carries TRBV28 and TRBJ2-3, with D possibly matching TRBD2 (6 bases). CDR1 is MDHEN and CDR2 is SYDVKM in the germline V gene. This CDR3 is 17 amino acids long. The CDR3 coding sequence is TGTGCCAGCAGTTTACGGTACAGAACTACTAGCACAGACACGCAGTATTTT. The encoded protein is CASSLRYRTTSTDTQYF.

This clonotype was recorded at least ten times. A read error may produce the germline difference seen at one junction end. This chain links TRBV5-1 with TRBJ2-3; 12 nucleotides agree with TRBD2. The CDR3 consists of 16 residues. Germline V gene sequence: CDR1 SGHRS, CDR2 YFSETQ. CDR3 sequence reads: CASSWLAGGTTDTQYF. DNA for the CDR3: TGTGCCAGCAGCTGGCTAGCGGGAGGGACCACAGATACGCAGTATTTT. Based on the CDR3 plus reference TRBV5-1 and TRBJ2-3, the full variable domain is KAGVTQTPRYLIKTRGQQVTLSCSPISGHRSVSWYQQTPGQGLQFLFEYFSETQRNKGNFPGRFSGRQFSNSRSEMNVSTLELGDSALYLCASSWLAGGTTDTQYFGPGTRLTVL.

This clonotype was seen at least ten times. This CDR3 is CSAGTSFEQFF. The DNA of the CDR3 is TGCAGTGCTGGGACTAGCTTTGAGCAGTTCTTC. The chain carries TRBV20-1 and TRBJ2-1, with 9 bases that match TRBD2. V gave up 5 bases and J gave up 9 bases; unmatched junction bases: 2. The CDR3 totals 11 residues. Germline assignment: CDR1 DFQATT and CDR2 SNEGSKA (reference sequence).

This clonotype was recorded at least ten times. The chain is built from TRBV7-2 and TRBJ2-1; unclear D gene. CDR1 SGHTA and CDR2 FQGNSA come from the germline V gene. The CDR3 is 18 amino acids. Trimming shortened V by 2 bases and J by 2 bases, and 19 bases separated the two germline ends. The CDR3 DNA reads TGTGCCAGCAGCTTACACCCCTTAGCTACTGACACCTACAATGAGCAGTTCTTC. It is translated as CASSLHPLATDTYNEQFF.

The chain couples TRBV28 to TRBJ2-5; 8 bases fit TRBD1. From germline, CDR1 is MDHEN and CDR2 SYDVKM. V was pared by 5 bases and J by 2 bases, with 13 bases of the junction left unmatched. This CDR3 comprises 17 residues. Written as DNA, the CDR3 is TGTGCCAGCAGTCTGCGGCTGACAGGGGTTATACAAGAGACCCAGTACTTC. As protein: CASSLRLTGVIQETQYF.

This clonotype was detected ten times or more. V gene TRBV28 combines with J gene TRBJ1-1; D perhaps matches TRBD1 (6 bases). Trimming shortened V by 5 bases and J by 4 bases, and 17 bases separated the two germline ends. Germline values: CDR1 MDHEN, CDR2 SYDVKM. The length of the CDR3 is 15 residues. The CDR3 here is CASSPPRGVSTEAFF. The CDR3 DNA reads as TGTGCCAGCAGTCCCCCCAGGGGTGTAAGCACTGAAGCTTTCTTT.

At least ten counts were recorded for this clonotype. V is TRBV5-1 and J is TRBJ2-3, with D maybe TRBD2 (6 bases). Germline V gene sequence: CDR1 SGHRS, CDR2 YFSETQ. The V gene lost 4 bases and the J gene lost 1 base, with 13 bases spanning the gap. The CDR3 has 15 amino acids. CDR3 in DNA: TGCGCCAGCAGCCCCGTCTCGGGGGGCACAGATACGCAGTATTTT. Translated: CASSPVSGGTDTQYF.

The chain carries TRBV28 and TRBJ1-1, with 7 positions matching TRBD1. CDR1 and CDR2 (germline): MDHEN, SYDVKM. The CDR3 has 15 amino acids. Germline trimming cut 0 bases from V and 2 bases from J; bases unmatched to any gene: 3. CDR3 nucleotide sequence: TGTGCCAGCAGTTTATGGGGGACAGCAAACACTGAAGCTTTCTTT. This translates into CASSLWGTANTEAFF. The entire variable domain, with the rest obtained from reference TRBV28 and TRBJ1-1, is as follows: DVKVTQSSRYLVKRTGEKVFLECVQDMDHENMFWYRQDPGLGLRLIYFSYDVKMKEKGDIPEGYSVSREKKERFSLILESASTNQTSMYLCASSLWGTANTEAFFGQGTRLTVV.

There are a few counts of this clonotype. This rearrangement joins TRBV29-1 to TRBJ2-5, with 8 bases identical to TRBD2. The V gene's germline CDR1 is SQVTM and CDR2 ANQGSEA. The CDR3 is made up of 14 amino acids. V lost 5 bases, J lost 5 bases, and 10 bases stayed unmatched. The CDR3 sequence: CSVSGTSVWETQYF. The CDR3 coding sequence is TGCAGCGTTTCAGGGACTAGTGTTTGGGAGACCCAGTACTTC.

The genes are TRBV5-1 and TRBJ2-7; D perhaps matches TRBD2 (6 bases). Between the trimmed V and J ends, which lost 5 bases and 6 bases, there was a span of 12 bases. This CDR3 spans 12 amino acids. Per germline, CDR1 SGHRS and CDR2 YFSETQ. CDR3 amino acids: CASREGWGEQYF. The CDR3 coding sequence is TGCGCCAGCAGGGAGGGATGGGGCGAGCAGTACTTC.